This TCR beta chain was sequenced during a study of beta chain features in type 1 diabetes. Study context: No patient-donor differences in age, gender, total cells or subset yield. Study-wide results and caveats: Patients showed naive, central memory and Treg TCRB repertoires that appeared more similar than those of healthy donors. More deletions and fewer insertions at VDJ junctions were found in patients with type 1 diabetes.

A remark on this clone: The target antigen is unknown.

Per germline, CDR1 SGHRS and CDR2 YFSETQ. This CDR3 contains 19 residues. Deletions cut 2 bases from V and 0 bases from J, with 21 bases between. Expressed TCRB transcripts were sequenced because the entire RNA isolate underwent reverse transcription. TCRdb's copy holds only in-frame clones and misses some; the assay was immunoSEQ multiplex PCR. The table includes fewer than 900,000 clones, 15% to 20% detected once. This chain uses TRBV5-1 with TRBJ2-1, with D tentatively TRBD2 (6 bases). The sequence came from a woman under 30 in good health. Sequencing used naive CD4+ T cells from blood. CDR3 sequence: CASSFFGGMGMSSYNEQFF. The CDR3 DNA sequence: TGCGCCAGCAGCTTCTTTGGCGGGATGGGTATGAGCTCCTACAATGAGCAGTTCTTC.